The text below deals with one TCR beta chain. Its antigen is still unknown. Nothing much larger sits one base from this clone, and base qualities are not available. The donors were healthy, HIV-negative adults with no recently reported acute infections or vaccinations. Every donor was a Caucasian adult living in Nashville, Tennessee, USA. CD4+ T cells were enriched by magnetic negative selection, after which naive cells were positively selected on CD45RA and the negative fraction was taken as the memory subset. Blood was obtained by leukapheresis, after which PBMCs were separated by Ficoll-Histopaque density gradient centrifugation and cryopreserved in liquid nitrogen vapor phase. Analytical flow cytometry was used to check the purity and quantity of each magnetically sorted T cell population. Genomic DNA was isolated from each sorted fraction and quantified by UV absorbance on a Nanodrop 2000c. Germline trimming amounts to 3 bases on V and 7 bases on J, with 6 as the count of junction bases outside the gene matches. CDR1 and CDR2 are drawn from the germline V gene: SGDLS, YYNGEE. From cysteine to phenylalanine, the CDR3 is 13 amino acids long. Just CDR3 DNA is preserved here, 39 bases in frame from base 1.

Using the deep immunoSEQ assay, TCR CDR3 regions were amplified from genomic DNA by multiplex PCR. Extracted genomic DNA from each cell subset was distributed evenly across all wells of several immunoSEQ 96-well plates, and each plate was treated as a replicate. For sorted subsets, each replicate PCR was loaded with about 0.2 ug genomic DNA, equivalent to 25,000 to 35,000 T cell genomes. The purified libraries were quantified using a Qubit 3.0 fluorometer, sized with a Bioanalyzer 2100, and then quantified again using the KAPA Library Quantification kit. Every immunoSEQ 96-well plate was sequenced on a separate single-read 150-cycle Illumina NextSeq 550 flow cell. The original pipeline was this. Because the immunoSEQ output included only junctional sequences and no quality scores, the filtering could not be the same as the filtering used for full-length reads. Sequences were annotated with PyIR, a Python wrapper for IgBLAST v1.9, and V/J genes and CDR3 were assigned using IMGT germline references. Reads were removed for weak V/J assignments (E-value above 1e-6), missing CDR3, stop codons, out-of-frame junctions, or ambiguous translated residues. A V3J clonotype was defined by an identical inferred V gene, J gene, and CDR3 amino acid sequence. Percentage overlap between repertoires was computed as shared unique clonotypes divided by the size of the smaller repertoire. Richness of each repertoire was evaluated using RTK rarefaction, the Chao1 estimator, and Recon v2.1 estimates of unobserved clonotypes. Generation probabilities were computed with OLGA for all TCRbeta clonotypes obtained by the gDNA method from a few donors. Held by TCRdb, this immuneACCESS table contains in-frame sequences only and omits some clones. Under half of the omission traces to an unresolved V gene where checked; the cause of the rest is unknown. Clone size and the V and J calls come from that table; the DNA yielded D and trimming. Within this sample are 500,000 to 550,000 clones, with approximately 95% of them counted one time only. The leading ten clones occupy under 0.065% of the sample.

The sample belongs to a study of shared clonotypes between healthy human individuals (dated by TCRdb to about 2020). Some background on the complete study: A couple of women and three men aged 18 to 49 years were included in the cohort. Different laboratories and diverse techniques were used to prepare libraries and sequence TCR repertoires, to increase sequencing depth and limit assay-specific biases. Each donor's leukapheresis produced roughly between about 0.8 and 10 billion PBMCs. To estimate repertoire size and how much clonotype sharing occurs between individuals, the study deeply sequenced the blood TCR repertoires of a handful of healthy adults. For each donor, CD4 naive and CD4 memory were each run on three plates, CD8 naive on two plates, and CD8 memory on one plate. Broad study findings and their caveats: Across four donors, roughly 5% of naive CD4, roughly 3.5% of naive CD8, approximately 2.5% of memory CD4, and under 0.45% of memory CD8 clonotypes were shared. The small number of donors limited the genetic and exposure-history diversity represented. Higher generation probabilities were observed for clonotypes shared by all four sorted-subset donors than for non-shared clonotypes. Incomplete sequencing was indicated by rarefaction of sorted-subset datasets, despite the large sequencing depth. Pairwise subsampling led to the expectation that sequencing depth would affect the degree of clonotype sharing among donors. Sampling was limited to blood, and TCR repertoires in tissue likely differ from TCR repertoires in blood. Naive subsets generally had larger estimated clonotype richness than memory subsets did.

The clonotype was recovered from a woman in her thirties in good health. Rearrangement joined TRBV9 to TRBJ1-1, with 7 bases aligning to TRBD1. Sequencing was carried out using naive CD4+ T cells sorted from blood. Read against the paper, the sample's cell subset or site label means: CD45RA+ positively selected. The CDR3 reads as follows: CASSAQDRDEAFF. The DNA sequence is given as TGTGCCAGCAGCGCGCAAGACAGGGATGAAGCTTTCTTT.